The entry below gives a single T cell receptor (beta chain) sequence along with its context. Antigen unknown. Germline V gives CDR1 SEHNR, CDR2 FQNEAQ (reference sequence). The trim removed 4 bases at V and 4 bases at J, leaving 7 bases unmatched. The CDR3 length is 15 residues. Only one heparinised blood draw was taken per donor, and its volume averaged approximately 100 mL. The data were taken from a study of beta chain features in type 1 diabetes. Study-wide results and limits: Type 1 diabetes patients had TCRB CDR3s that were shorter (moderately but significantly so) in all four CD4+ subsets. Possible PCR preference for shorter templates applied equally to patients and controls.

Expressed TCRB transcripts were sequenced after all isolated RNA was converted to cDNA. There were 3 million to 4 million reads on average in the naive, central memory and regulatory T cell samples. The repertoire was sequenced with immunoSEQ multiplex PCR; TCRdb's copy has only in-frame clones and lacks some. The sample records fewer than 450,000 clones, approximately 12% being singletons. The chain has TRBV7-9 and TRBJ2-1; TRBD2 matches 7 bases. The source of this sequence is a woman under 30 with type 1 diabetes. The sequencing sample was made of naive CD4+ T cells from blood. CDR3 region: CASSYLAGGYNEQFF. CDR3 bases: TGTGCCAGCAGCTATTTAGCGGGTGGATACAATGAGCAGTTCTTC.